The sequence of this T cell receptor beta chain was determined in a study of T cells in Graves' hyperthyroidism and ophthalmopathy. This clonotype was counted at least ten times. The CDR3 totals 15 residues. Trimming cost V 1 base and J 3 bases, with 10 bases left between them. Germline CDR1 SGHVS, CDR2 FNYEAQ. Amplified regions were TCR beta CDR3 sequences from RNA transcripts. Carried out on the TCR CDR3, a first-round RT-PCR used the HTBI primer set. MiXCR, run by TCRdb on the multiplex PCR reads, gives a single entry per CDR3 protein. The data hold approximately 870,000 distinct CDR3 sequences, with around 38% observed a single time.

The sequencing input was blood. J is TRBJ1-5 and V is TRBV7-6; D remains unclear. The clonotype comes from a man between 18 and 29 years old with Graves' hyperthyroidism. The CDR3 bases are TGTGCCAGCAGCTTAGAGGGAGAGGACAATCAGCCCCAGCATTTT. The encoded protein is CASSLEGEDNQPQHF.